The 14 T cell receptor beta chains below were found in one sample sequenced in a study of T cell responses to AZD1222 COVID-19 vaccine. Assay: immunoSEQ multiplex PCR; the TCRdb copy retains only in-frame clones and omits some. The table lists about 37,000 clones, under 90% of them singletons, with 8% to 13% in the top ten. The sample consisted of peripheral blood, taken 28 days after the second AZD1222 dose. These receptors all stem from an adult who received the AZD1222 COVID-19 vaccine.

This sequence joins TRBV2 and TRBJ1-2; possible D gene TRBD1, 6 bases. Germline CDR1 SNHLY, CDR2 FYNNEI. V shed 0 bases and J shed 4 bases, with 15 bases lying between them. The CDR3 runs to 16 residues. CDR3 sequence: CASSEAYPTGFYGYTF. DNA for the CDR3: TGTGCCAGCAGTGAAGCGTACCCAACAGGGTTCTATGGCTACACCTTC.

V gene TRBV3-1 (or the pseudogene TRBV3-2) combines with J gene TRBJ1-2, with unresolved D. Per germline, CDR1 LGHDT and CDR2 YNNKEL (reference sequence). This CDR3 has 16 residues. Between the trimmed V and J ends, which lost 1 base and 0 bases, there was a span of 12 bases. The CDR3: CASSQGRVRTNYGYTF. The CDR3 nucleotides read TGTGCCAGCAGCCAAGGGAGGGTCCGGACTAACTATGGCTACACCTTC.

CDR3 protein: CASSRRHGGLTGELFF. CDR3 nucleotide sequence: TGTGCCAGCAGCCGACGACATGGCGGGTTGACCGGGGAGCTGTTTTTT. The rearrangement joins TRBV5-5 to TRBJ2-2, with D tentatively TRBD2 (5 bases). V gave up 4 bases and J gave up 5 bases, with 18 bases separating them. Germline-derived CDR1 and CDR2 are SGHKS and YYEKEE (reference sequence). The CDR3 is made up of 16 amino acids.

The V and J genes are TRBV7-9 and TRBJ1-4; D is ambiguous. Germline V gene sequence: CDR1 SEHNR, CDR2 FQNEAQ (reference sequence). This CDR3 contains 14 residues. Trimming took 1 base from V and 7 from J, leaving 10 bases between them. CDR3 in DNA: TGTGCCAGCAGCTTAGGCCAGGAGCTTGAAAAACTGTTTTTT. This codes for CASSLGQELEKLFF.

The chain carries TRBV6-5 and TRBJ2-1; D gene ambiguous. Trimming cost V 6 bases and J 6 bases, with 12 bases left between them. The length of the CDR3 is 13 residues. Germline CDR1 reads MNHEY; CDR2 reads SVGAGI. The CDR3 loop is CASSPRLGNEQFF. DNA of the CDR3: TGTGCCAGCAGCCCCCGACTCGGCAATGAGCAGTTCTTC.

The chain joins TRBV19 to TRBJ1-2; a possible D gene is TRBD1 (5 bases). The germline V and J ends were trimmed by 5 bases and 0 bases, with 13 bases remaining between them. Germline-derived CDR1 and CDR2 are LNHDA and SQIVND (reference sequence). The CDR3 has 15 amino acids. CDR3 region: CASSGGWGANYGYTF. The CDR3 DNA follows: TGTGCCAGTAGTGGGGGTTGGGGAGCTAACTATGGCTACACCTTC.

This chain links TRBV4-2 with TRBJ1-2; D uncertain. The V gene's germline CDR1 is LGHNA and CDR2 YNFKEQ. Trimming shortened V by 0 bases and J by 8 bases, and 10 bases separated the two germline ends. The CDR3 has 13 residues. Here the CDR3 DNA reads TGTGCCAGCAGCCAAGAAAGAGTTTTGGGCTACACCTTC. Protein product: CASSQERVLGYTF.

This chain connects TRBV6-1 to TRBJ2-3; 14 nucleotides line up with TRBD2. The germline V gene has CDR1 MNHNS and CDR2 SASEGT. The V segment lost 3 bases and the J segment 2 bases; nucleotides outside the gene matches: 1. The length of the CDR3 is 16 residues. CDR3 sequence (DNA): TGTGCCAGCAGTGAGGGACTAGCGGGGGTCACAGATACGCAGTATTTT. This translates into CASSEGLAGVTDTQYF.

The V and J genes are TRBV4-1 and TRBJ2-1; 10 bases match TRBD2. This CDR3 has 18 amino acids. Looked up from germline, CDR1 is MGHRA and CDR2 is YSYEKL. The junction had 14 bases not matched to a gene; V was cut back by 4 bases and J by 5 bases. CDR3 coding DNA: TGCGCCAGCAGCCTCCAGGCTAGCGGGGGAGCCCATCACAATGAGCAGTTCTTC. Translation: CASSLQASGGAHHNEQFF.

The rearrangement uses TRBV2 and TRBJ1-6; 7 nucleotides match TRBD1. The CDR3 loop spans 14 amino acids. Germline V CDR1 and CDR2: SNHLY, FYNNEI. The trim removed 6 bases at V and 9 bases at J, leaving 8 bases unmatched. CDR3 DNA sequence: TGTGCCAGCAGGAAAGGGACAGCTGGTTCACCCCTCCACTTT. This translates into CASRKGTAGSPLHF.

Written as DNA, the CDR3 is TGTGCCAGCAGCCAAGGCGGGGGGGCCCCAGATACGCAGTATTTT. Its translation is CASSQGGGAPDTQYF. The chain couples TRBV3-1 (or the pseudogene TRBV3-2) to TRBJ2-3; 9 bases align to TRBD2. Germline assignment: CDR1 LGHDT and CDR2 YNNKEL (reference sequence). After removal of 1 base from V and 4 bases from J, the junction contained 3 bases not matched to a gene. CDR3 length equals 15 residues.

The gene calls are TRBV7-2 and TRBJ2-2, with D perhaps matching TRBD2 (6 bases). Germline loops: CDR1 SGHTA, CDR2 FQGNSA. Trimming left V 4 bases short and J 11 bases short, with 11 bases between. The CDR3 has 12 amino acids. The CDR3 region has the DNA TGTGCCAGCAGCTCAAAGGGAGGTGAGCTGTTTTTT. It is translated as CASSSKGGELFF.

The V call is TRBV29-1, the J call TRBJ1-6; 9 positions match TRBD1. The J segment lost 9 bases and the V segment lost 5 bases, leaving 8 bases of the junction unmatched. CDR1 and CDR2 from the germline V gene are SQVTM and ANQGSEA. CDR3 size: 14 residues. CDR3 nucleotides: TGCAGCGTTAGGTGGGGACAGGGAGTTTCACCCCTCCACTTT. Protein sequence: CSVRWGQGVSPLHF.

Concerning this clone: The sample has other DNA sequences that encode this CDR3 too. This chain joins TRBV5-6 and TRBJ1-2, with D tentatively TRBD1 (5 bases). CDR3 length: 12 residues. Per the germline V gene, CDR1 is SGHDT and CDR2 is YYEEEE. Trimming cost V 4 bases and J 8 bases, with 12 bases left between them. The CDR3 is CASSLVGGGYTF. Written as DNA, the CDR3 is TGTGCCAGCAGCCTGGTGGGGGGAGGCTACACCTTC. Combining the CDR3 with reference TRBV5-6 and TRBJ1-2 gives the whole variable domain DAGVTQSPTHLIKTRGQQVTLRCSPKSGHDTVSWYQQALGQGPQFIFQYYEEEERQRGNFPDRFSGHQFPNYSSELNVNALLLGDSALYLCASSLVGGGYTFGSGTRLTVV.